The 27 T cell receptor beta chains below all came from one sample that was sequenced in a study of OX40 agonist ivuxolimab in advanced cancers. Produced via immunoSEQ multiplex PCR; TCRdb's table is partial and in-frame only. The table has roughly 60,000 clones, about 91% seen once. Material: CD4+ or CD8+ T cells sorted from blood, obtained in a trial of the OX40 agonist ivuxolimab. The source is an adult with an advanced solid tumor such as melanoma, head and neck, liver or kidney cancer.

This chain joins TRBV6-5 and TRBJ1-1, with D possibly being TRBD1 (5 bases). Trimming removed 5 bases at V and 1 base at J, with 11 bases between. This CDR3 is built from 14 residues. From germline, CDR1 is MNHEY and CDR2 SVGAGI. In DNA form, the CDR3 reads TGTGCCAGCAGTCAAAGGGGTCCGAACACTGAAGCTTTCTTT. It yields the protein CASSQRGPNTEAFF.

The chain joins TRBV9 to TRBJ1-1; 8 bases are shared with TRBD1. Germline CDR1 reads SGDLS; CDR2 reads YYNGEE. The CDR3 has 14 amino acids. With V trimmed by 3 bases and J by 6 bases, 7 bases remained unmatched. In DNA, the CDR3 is TGTGCCAGCAGCGCCCTGGACAGGGCAGCTGAAGCTTTCTTT. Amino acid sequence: CASSALDRAAEAFF. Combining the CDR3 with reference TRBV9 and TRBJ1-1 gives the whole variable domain DSGVTQTPKHLITATGQRVTLRCSPRSGDLSVYWYQQSLDQGLQFLIQYYNGEERAKGNILERFSAQQFPDLHSELNLSSLELGDSALYFCASSALDRAAEAFFGQGTRLTVV.

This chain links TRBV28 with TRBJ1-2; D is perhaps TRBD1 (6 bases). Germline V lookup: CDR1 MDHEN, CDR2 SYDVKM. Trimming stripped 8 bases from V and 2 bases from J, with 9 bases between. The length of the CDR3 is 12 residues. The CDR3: CASHGQNYGYTF. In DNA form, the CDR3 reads TGTGCCAGCCATGGACAGAACTATGGCTACACCTTC.

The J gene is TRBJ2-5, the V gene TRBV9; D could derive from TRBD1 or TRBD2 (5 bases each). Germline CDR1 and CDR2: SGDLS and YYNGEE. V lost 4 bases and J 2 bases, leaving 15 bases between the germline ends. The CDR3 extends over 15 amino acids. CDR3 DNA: TGTGCCAGCAGCCCCAGGGTGGGGGAGCAAGAGACCCAGTACTTC. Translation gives CASSPRVGEQETQYF.

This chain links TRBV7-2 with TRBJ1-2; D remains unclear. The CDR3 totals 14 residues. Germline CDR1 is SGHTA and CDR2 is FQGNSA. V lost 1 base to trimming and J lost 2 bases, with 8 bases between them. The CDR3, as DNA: TGTGCCAGCAGCTTAGGTATCGGGAACTATGGCTACACCTTC. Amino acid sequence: CASSLGIGNYGYTF.

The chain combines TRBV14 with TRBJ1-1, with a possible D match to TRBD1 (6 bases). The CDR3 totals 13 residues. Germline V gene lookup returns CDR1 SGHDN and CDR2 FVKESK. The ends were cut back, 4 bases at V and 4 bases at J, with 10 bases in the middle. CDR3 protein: CASSPTGFTEAFF. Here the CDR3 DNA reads TGTGCCAGCAGCCCTACAGGGTTCACTGAAGCTTTCTTT.

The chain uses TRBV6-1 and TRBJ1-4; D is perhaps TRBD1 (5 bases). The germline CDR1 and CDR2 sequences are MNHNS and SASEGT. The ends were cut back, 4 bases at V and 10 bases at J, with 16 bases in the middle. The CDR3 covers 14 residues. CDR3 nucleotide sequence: TGTGCCAGCAGTGCTTCAGGTGGGGGTGGAAAACTGTTTTTT. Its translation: CASSASGGGGKLFF.

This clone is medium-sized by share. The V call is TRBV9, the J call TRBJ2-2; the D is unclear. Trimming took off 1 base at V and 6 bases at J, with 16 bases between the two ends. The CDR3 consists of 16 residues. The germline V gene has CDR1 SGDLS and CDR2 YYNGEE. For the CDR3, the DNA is TGTGCCAGCAGCGTAACCCTTGAGGCGACGTCCGGGGAGCTGTTTTTT. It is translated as CASSVTLEATSGELFF.

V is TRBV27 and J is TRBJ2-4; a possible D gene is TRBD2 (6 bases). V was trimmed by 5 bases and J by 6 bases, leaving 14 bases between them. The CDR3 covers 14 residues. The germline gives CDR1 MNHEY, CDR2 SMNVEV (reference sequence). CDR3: CASSRTDGGNIQYF. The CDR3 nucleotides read TGTGCCAGCAGTAGAACGGACGGGGGAAACATTCAGTACTTC.

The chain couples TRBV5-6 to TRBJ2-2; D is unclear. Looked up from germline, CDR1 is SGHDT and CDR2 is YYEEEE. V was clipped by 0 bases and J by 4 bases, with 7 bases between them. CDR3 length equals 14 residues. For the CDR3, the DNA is TGTGCCAGCAGCTTGGAGAGAACCACCGGGGAGCTGTTTTTT. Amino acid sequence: CASSLERTTGELFF.

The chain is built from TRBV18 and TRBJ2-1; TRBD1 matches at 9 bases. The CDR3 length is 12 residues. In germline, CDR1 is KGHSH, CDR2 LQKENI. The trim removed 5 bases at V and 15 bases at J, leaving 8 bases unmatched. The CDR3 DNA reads TGTGCCAGCTCATCGGGACAGGGTTTATTGTTCTTC. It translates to CASSSGQGLLFF.

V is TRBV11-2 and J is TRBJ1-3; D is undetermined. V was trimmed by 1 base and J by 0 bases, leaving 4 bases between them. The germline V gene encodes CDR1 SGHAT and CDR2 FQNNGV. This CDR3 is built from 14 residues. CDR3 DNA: TGTGCCAGCAGCTTAGCTTACTCTGGAAACACCATATATTTT. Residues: CASSLAYSGNTIYF.

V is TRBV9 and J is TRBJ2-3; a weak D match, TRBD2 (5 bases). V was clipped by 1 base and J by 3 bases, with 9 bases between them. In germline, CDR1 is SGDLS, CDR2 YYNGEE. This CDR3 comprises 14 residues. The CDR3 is CASSVRSGTDTQYF. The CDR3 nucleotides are TGTGCCAGCAGCGTAAGATCGGGAACAGATACGCAGTATTTT.

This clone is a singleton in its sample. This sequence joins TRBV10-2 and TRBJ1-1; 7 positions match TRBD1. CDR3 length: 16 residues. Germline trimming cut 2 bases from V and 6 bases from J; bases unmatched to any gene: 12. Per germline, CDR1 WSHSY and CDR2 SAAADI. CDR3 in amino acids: CASSERTGARGAEAFF. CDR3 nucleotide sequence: TGCGCCAGCAGTGAGCGTACAGGGGCCCGAGGGGCTGAAGCTTTCTTT.

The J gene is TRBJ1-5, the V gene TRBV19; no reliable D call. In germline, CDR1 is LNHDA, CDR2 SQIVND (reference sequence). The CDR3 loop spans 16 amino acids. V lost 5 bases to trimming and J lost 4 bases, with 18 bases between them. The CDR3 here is CASSFMWALMNQPQHF. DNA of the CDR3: TGTGCCAGTAGTTTTATGTGGGCCCTAATGAATCAGCCCCAGCATTTT.

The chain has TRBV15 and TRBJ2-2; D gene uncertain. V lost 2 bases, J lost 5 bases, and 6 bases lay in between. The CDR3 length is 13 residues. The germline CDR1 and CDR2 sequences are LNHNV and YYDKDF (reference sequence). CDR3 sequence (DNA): TGTGCCACCAGCAGATTTGTGACCGGGGAGCTGTTTTTT. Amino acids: CATSRFVTGELFF.

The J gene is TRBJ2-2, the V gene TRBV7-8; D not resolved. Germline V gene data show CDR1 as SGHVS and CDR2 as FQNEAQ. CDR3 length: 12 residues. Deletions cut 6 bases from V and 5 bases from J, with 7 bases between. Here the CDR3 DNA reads TGTGCCAGCAGTTACCAAACCGGGGAGCTGTTTTTT. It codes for CASSYQTGELFF.

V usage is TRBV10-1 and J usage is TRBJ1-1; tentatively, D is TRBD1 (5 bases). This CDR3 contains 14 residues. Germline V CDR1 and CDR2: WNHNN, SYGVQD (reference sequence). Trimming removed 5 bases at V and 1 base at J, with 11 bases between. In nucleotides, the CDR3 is TGCGCCAGCAGTCTGGGGGGGACGAACACTGAAGCTTTCTTT. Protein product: CASSLGGTNTEAFF.

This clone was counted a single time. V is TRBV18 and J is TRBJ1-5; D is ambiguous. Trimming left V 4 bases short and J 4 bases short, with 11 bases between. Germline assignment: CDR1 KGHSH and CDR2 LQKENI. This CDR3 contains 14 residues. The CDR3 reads CASSQYQENQPQHF. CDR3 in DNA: TGTGCCAGCTCACAATACCAGGAAAATCAGCCCCAGCATTTT.

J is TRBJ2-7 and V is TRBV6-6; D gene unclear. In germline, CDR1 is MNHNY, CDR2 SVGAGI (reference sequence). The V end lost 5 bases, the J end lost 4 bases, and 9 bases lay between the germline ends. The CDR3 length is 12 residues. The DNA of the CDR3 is TGTGCCAGCAGTAGATCCGGGTACGAGCAGTACTTC. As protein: CASSRSGYEQYF.

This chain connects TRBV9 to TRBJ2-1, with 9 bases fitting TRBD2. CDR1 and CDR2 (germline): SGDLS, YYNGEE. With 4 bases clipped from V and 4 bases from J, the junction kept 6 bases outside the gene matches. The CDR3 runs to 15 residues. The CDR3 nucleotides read TGTGCCAGCAGCCCCGGACTAGCGCGATACAATGAGCAGTTCTTC. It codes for CASSPGLARYNEQFF.

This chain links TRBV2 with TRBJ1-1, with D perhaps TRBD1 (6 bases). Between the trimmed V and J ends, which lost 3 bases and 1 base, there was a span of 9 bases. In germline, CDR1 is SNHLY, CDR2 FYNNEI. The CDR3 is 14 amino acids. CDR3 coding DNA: TGTGCCAGCAGTGATGGCAGGGGGAACACTGAAGCTTTCTTT. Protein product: CASSDGRGNTEAFF. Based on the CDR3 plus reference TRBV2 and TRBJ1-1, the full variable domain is EPEVTQTPSHQVTQMGQEVILRCVPISNHLYFYWYRQILGQKVEFLVSFYNNEISEKSEIFDDQFSVERPDGSNFTLKIRSTKLEDSAMYFCASSDGRGNTEAFFGQGTRLTVV.

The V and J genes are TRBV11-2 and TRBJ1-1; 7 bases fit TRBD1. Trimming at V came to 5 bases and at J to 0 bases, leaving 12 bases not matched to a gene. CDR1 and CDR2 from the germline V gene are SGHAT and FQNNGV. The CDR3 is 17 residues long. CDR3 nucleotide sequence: TGTGCCAGCAGCCTCCATTTAGGGGGACAGATGAACACTGAAGCTTTCTTT. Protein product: CASSLHLGGQMNTEAFF.

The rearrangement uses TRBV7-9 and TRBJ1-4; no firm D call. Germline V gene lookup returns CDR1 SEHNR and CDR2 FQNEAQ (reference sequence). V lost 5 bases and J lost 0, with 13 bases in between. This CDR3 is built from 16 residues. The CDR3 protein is CASSVGLGATNEKLFF. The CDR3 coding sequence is TGTGCCAGCAGCGTCGGGTTGGGTGCAACTAATGAAAAACTGTTTTTT.

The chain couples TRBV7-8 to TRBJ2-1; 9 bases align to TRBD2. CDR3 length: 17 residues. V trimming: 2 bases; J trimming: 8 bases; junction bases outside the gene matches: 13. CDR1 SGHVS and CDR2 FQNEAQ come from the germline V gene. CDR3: CASSLIAGVVIAHEQFF. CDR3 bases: TGTGCCAGCAGCTTAATAGCGGGAGTGGTCATTGCCCATGAGCAGTTCTTC. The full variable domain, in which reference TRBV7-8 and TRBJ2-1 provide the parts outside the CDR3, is GAGVSQSPRYKVAKRGQDVALRCDPISGHVSLFWYQQALGQGPEFLTYFQNEAQLDKSGLPSDRFFAERPEGSVSTLKIQRTQQEDSAVYLCASSLIAGVVIAHEQFFGPGTRLTVL.

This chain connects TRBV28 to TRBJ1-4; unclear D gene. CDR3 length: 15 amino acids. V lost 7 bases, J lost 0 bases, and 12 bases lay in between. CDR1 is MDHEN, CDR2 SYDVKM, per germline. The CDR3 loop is CASTLGGATNEKLFF. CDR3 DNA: TGTGCCAGCACCCTCGGAGGAGCAACTAATGAAAAACTGTTTTTT. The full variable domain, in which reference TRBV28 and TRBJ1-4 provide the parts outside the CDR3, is DVKVTQSSRYLVKRTGEKVFLECVQDMDHENMFWYRQDPGLGLRLIYFSYDVKMKEKGDIPEGYSVSREKKERFSLILESASTNQTSMYLCASTLGGATNEKLFFGSGTQLSVL.

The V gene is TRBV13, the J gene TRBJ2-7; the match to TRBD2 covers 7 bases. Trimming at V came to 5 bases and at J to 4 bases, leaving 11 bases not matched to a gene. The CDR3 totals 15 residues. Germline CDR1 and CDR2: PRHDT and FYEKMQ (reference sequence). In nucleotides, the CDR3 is TGTGCCAGCAGCCCTAAGCGGGGACCTAAGTACGAGCAGTACTTC. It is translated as CASSPKRGPKYEQYF. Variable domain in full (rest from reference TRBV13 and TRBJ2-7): AAGVIQSPRHLIKEKRETATLKCYPIPRHDTVYWYQQGPGQDPQFLISFYEKMQSDKGSIPDRFSAQQFSDYHSELNMSSLELGDSALYFCASSPKRGPKYEQYFGPGTRLTVT.